What follows are 31 T cell receptor beta chains derived from one specimen sequenced in a study of blood T cell repertoires in COVID-19. TCRdb's table, derived via immunoSEQ multiplex PCR, lists solely in-frame clones and lacks some. This sample has roughly 130,000 clones, with 70% to 80% found just once. The sequenced sample was peripheral blood. Source of these receptors: a woman in her seventies with COVID-19, enrolled during active disease.

This clone was counted only a few times. The chain couples TRBV27 to TRBJ1-5, with 7 bases lining up with TRBD1. CDR3 length: 14 residues. Germline V gives CDR1 MNHEY, CDR2 SMNVEV (reference sequence). The DNA for the CDR3 is TGTCCTATGAAGCCAGGGGGAAGCAATCAGCCCCAGCATTTT. Translating it yields CPMKPGGSNQPQHF.

The J gene is TRBJ2-7, the V gene TRBV7-2, with 10 bases lining up with TRBD1. CDR1 and CDR2 from the germline V gene are SGHTA and FQGNSA. This CDR3 comprises 15 residues. V dropped 4 bases and J dropped 7; count of bases not matched to a gene: 10. The CDR3 reads CASSYSPGQGQEQYF. The DNA of the CDR3 is TGTGCCAGCAGCTACTCTCCGGGACAGGGGCAAGAGCAGTACTTC.

This clone came up a few times. V is TRBV29-1 and J is TRBJ1-2; tentative D call: TRBD1 (5 bases). CDR1 SQVTM and CDR2 ANQGSEA come from the germline V gene. The CDR3 runs 11 residues. V shed 4 bases and J shed 4 bases, with 7 bases lying between them. The CDR3 sequence: CSVGDSYGYTF. Here the CDR3 DNA reads TGCAGCGTTGGAGACAGCTATGGCTACACCTTC.

The chain recombines TRBV3-1 (or the pseudogene TRBV3-2) with TRBJ1-1; 8 bases map to TRBD1. CDR1 is LGHDT, CDR2 YNNKEL, per germline (reference sequence). CDR3 size: 12 residues. The V gene end was trimmed by 2 bases and the J gene end by 8 bases; junction bases not matched to a gene: 1. The CDR3 sequence: CASSQHRGEAFF. CDR3 bases: TGTGCCAGCAGCCAACACAGGGGGGAAGCTTTCTTT.

V usage is TRBV6-1 and J usage is TRBJ2-3, with 11 bases identical to TRBD2. The V gene end was trimmed by 2 bases and the J gene end by 4 bases; junction bases not matched to a gene: 11. The CDR3 has 18 residues. The germline gives CDR1 MNHNS, CDR2 SASEGT. CDR3 sequence reads: CASSESASGGPVADTQYF. CDR3 coding DNA: TGTGCCAGCAGTGAATCGGCTAGCGGGGGGCCAGTAGCAGATACGCAGTATTTT.

The rearrangement joins TRBV6-5 to TRBJ1-1; D is perhaps TRBD1 (5 bases). V was cut by 7 bases and J by 2 bases, with 14 bases left in between. This CDR3 comprises 14 residues. Germline CDR1 MNHEY, CDR2 SVGAGI. The CDR3 bases are TGTGCCAGCAAGGGTTGGGGCATTAACACTGAAGCTTTCTTT. Its translation is CASKGWGINTEAFF.

The rearrangement links TRBV19 to TRBJ1-5, with D possibly being TRBD1 (5 bases). V lost 7 bases and J 3 bases, leaving 19 bases between the germline ends. CDR1 LNHDA and CDR2 SQIVND come from the germline V gene (reference sequence). The CDR3 totals 16 residues. In DNA, the CDR3 is TGTGCCAGTACGGGGGATAGGTCGCCATCCAATCAGCCCCAGCATTTT. It yields the protein CASTGDRSPSNQPQHF.

The chain joins TRBV5-1 to TRBJ1-2, with D tentatively TRBD1 (6 bases). The CDR3 sequence is 16 residues long. Trimming shortened V by 4 bases and J by 4 bases, and 20 bases separated the two germline ends. Germline CDR1 is SGHRS and CDR2 is YFSETQ. The CDR3 nucleotides are TGCGCCAGCAGCCCCGACGGGGGGGGCTTGGTCTATGGCTACACCTTC. Translated: CASSPDGGGLVYGYTF.

The chain employs TRBV5-6 and TRBJ1-2; D is undetermined. Germline assignment: CDR1 SGHDT and CDR2 YYEEEE. This CDR3 is built from 12 residues. The ends were cut back, 0 bases at V and 7 bases at J, with 7 bases in the middle. The CDR3 region has the DNA TGTGCCAGCAGCTTGGAAAGCCTTGGCTACACCTTC. This encodes CASSLESLGYTF. Supplemented by reference TRBV5-6 and TRBJ1-2, the full variable domain reads DAGVTQSPTHLIKTRGQQVTLRCSPKSGHDTVSWYQQALGQGPQFIFQYYEEEERQRGNFPDRFSGHQFPNYSSELNVNALLLGDSALYLCASSLESLGYTFGSGTRLTVV.

This chain joins TRBV28 and TRBJ1-2, with D perhaps matching TRBD1 (5 bases). This CDR3 has 11 residues. V lost 5 bases, J lost 6 bases, and 7 bases lay in between. The germline V gene has CDR1 MDHEN and CDR2 SYDVKM. The CDR3 nucleotides read TGTGCCAGCAGTACGACAGATGGCTACACCTTC. Amino acids: CASSTTDGYTF.

The J gene is TRBJ2-7, the V gene TRBV5-6, with a weak D call TRBD2 (5 bases). V shed 0 bases and J shed 5 bases, with 12 bases lying between them. Germline V gene data show CDR1 as SGHDT and CDR2 as YYEEEE. This CDR3 has 14 residues. CDR3 loop: CASSLGTEGNEQYF. The DNA for the CDR3 is TGTGCCAGCAGCTTGGGGACCGAGGGCAACGAGCAGTACTTC.

V usage is TRBV7-8 and J usage is TRBJ2-7; 9 bases agree with TRBD2. V trimming: 4 bases; J trimming: 0 bases; junction bases outside the gene matches: 7. Germline V gene sequence: CDR1 SGHVS, CDR2 FQNEAQ. The CDR3 consists of 16 residues. CDR3 in DNA: TGTGCCAGCAGCTCCGGGGCGGGGGGGCTCTCCTACGAGCAGTACTTC. Its translation is CASSSGAGGLSYEQYF. The whole variable domain, remainder taken from reference TRBV7-8 and TRBJ2-7, is GAGVSQSPRYKVAKRGQDVALRCDPISGHVSLFWYQQALGQGPEFLTYFQNEAQLDKSGLPSDRFFAERPEGSVSTLKIQRTQQEDSAVYLCASSSGAGGLSYEQYFGPGTRLTVT.

The chain has TRBV2 and TRBJ2-2; 12 bases line up with TRBD2. The CDR3 spans 16 residues. The ends lost 4 bases at V and 2 bases at J; junction bases unmatched: 2. The germline gives CDR1 SNHLY, CDR2 FYNNEI. As DNA, the CDR3 is TGTGCCAGCAGTGGACTAGCGGGGGACAACACCGGGGAGCTGTTTTTT. Translated, it gives CASSGLAGDNTGELFF.

The chain couples TRBV7-9 to TRBJ2-5, with a possible D match to TRBD2 (5 bases). This CDR3 is 14 amino acids long. Trimming removed 2 bases from V and 5 bases from J, with 12 bases in between. The germline gives CDR1 SEHNR, CDR2 FQNEAQ (reference sequence). The CDR3 reads CASSLNAGRETQYF. Here the CDR3 DNA reads TGTGCCAGCAGCTTAAATGCGGGTCGGGAGACCCAGTACTTC.

The chain employs TRBV6-5 and TRBJ1-1; D perhaps matches TRBD1 (5 bases). The germline gives CDR1 MNHEY, CDR2 SVGAGI. This CDR3 contains 13 residues. V gave up 2 bases and J gave up 6 bases, with 10 bases separating them. DNA of the CDR3: TGTGCCAGCAGTTACGCAGGGCCCTCTGAAGCTTTCTTT. Protein sequence: CASSYAGPSEAFF.

This clone is a singleton in its sample. In nucleotides, the CDR3 is TGTGCCAGCAGACCCCGCCCCGGGTTTAGCAATCAGCCCCAGCATTTT. Translating gives CASRPRPGFSNQPQHF. The chain uses TRBV28 and TRBJ1-5; D ambiguous. The CDR3 covers 16 residues. V lost 6 bases and J 0 bases, leaving 15 bases between the germline ends. CDR1 is MDHEN, CDR2 SYDVKM, per germline. The complete variable domain, with remaining parts taken from reference TRBV28 and TRBJ1-5, reads DVKVTQSSRYLVKRTGEKVFLECVQDMDHENMFWYRQDPGLGLRLIYFSYDVKMKEKGDIPEGYSVSREKKERFSLILESASTNQTSMYLCASRPRPGFSNQPQHFGDGTRLSIL.

The chain recombines TRBV20-1 with TRBJ1-2; no clear D. The CDR3 is 14 amino acids. Trimming shortened V by 3 bases and J by 4 bases, and 15 bases separated the two germline ends. Per the germline V gene, CDR1 is DFQATT and CDR2 is SNEGSKA (reference sequence). The CDR3 bases are TGCAGTGCTAGTAATGGGCCCCGCGTCTATGGCTACACCTTC. Protein: CSASNGPRVYGYTF.

Written as DNA, the CDR3 is TGTGCCAGCCGACAGGGGGCAGCCTACGAGCAGTACTTC. Protein: CASRQGAAYEQYF. This rearrangement joins TRBV3-1 (or the pseudogene TRBV3-2) to TRBJ2-7, with 10 bases that match TRBD1. The J segment lost 2 bases and the V segment lost 8 bases, leaving 3 bases of the junction unmatched. The CDR3 has 13 residues. Germline CDR1 and CDR2: LGHDT and YNNKEL (reference sequence).

This clone appeared once. V and J are TRBV6-1 and TRBJ2-1; the D is unclear. Germline lookup yields CDR1 MNHNS and CDR2 SASEGT. Deletions cut 3 bases from V and 7 bases from J, with 7 bases between. The CDR3 has 12 amino acids. CDR3 sequence reads: CASSEPVNEQFF. The CDR3 bases are TGTGCCAGCAGTGAGCCGGTGAATGAGCAGTTCTTC.

This chain joins TRBV28 and TRBJ1-2; TRBD1 matches at 11 bases. V was clipped by 2 bases and J by 6 bases; unmatched bases: 8. The germline V gene encodes CDR1 MDHEN and CDR2 SYDVKM. The CDR3 contains 16 residues. CDR3 sequence (DNA): TGTGCCAGCAGTTTAGGCGGGACAGGGGGATATCATGGCTACACCTTC. It yields the protein CASSLGGTGGYHGYTF.

The V gene is TRBV2, the J gene TRBJ1-2, with D hard to call. The germline V gene encodes CDR1 SNHLY and CDR2 FYNNEI. The V gene lost 3 bases and the J gene lost 1 base, with 12 bases spanning the gap. This CDR3 comprises 15 residues. The CDR3, as DNA: TGTGCCAGCAGTGACCCACGGGGAATTAACTATGGCTACACCTTC. Encoded protein: CASSDPRGINYGYTF.

This clone was seen only a few times. V and J are TRBV2 and TRBJ2-5; D is possibly TRBD2 (6 bases). The V end was cut by 4 bases, the J end by 3 bases, with 9 bases between. The CDR3 covers 13 residues. Germline lookup yields CDR1 SNHLY and CDR2 FYNNEI. The CDR3 DNA sequence: TGTGCCAGCAGTGTTAGCGGCAAAGAGACCCAGTACTTC. Translating gives CASSVSGKETQYF.

Only one count was recorded for this clone. The V gene is TRBV27, the J gene TRBJ1-6; 9 bases agree with TRBD1. The trim removed 3 bases at V and 11 bases at J, leaving 17 bases unmatched. The CDR3 runs to 18 residues. Germline V CDR1 and CDR2: MNHEY, SMNVEV (reference sequence). Written as DNA, the CDR3 is TGTGCCAGCAGTTTGGGGAACAGGGGGCGGGTGGTGCCCGCACCCCTCCACTTT. This translates into CASSLGNRGRVVPAPLHF.

The genes are TRBV7-6 and TRBJ1-1; D is possibly TRBD1 (5 bases). The CDR3 covers 14 residues. CDR1 and CDR2 from the germline V gene are SGHVS and FNYEAQ. The V end lost 6 bases, the J end lost 0 bases, and 11 bases lay between the germline ends. The CDR3 DNA is TGTGCCAGCAGAATTGGGGGGATGAACACTGAAGCTTTCTTT. Translating it yields CASRIGGMNTEAFF.

The chain employs TRBV5-6 and TRBJ1-1; no firm D call. Trimming pared 3 bases from V and 1 base from J, leaving 10 bases between. Germline V gene sequence: CDR1 SGHDT, CDR2 YYEEEE. The CDR3 is made up of 14 amino acids. CDR3 loop: CASSSGGRNTEAFF. CDR3 nucleotides: TGTGCCAGCAGCTCAGGAGGACGGAACACTGAAGCTTTCTTT. The whole variable domain, remainder taken from reference TRBV5-6 and TRBJ1-1, is DAGVTQSPTHLIKTRGQQVTLRCSPKSGHDTVSWYQQALGQGPQFIFQYYEEEERQRGNFPDRFSGHQFPNYSSELNVNALLLGDSALYLCASSSGGRNTEAFFGQGTRLTVV.

The rearrangement uses TRBV28 and TRBJ1-2; the D gene is possibly TRBD1 (6 bases). Trimming took off 5 bases at V and 1 base at J, with 20 bases between the two ends. The CDR3 totals 17 residues. The germline V gene has CDR1 MDHEN and CDR2 SYDVKM. Here the CDR3 DNA reads TGTGCCAGCAGTATACAGGGCCTATTTGAGAATAACTATGGCTACACCTTC. Protein: CASSIQGLFENNYGYTF.

This chain links TRBV6-5 with TRBJ1-6, with D maybe TRBD1 (5 bases). The CDR3 has 13 amino acids. Trimming removed 7 bases from V and 7 bases from J, with 11 bases in between. Germline V gene sequence: CDR1 MNHEY, CDR2 SVGAGI. This chain's CDR3 is CASMGGSNSPLHF. The CDR3 DNA sequence: TGTGCCAGCATGGGGGGGTCGAATTCACCCCTCCACTTT.

V and J are TRBV6-5 and TRBJ2-5, with a possible D match to TRBD1 (6 bases). Germline-derived CDR1 and CDR2 are MNHEY and SVGAGI. V lost 6 bases and J lost 2, with 13 bases in between. The CDR3 is made up of 14 amino acids. CDR3 nucleotides: TGTGCCAGCAGACGCAGGGGAGCTCAAGAGACCCAGTACTTC. It translates to CASRRRGAQETQYF.

The gene calls are TRBV10-2 and TRBJ2-3; 7 bases align to TRBD2. The CDR3 spans 15 residues. V lost 5 bases to trimming and J lost 3 bases; unmatched junction nucleotides: 8. The germline gives CDR1 WSHSY, CDR2 SAAADI. CDR3 loop: CASSLGGVGTDTQYF. CDR3 nucleotide sequence: TGCGCCAGCAGTTTGGGGGGGGTGGGTACAGATACGCAGTATTTT.

This clone was recorded a few times. The gene calls are TRBV7-2 and TRBJ2-2; the D is unclear. This CDR3 has 14 amino acids. V was shortened by 3 bases and J by 6 bases, with 11 bases between the two germline ends. Germline-derived CDR1 and CDR2 are SGHTA and FQGNSA. CDR3 nucleotides: TGTGCCAGCAGCTTGTGGCAATCCCCCGGGGAGCTGTTTTTT. Protein sequence: CASSLWQSPGELFF.

The rearrangement links TRBV5-6 to TRBJ1-4; D remains unclear. The ends were cut back, 4 bases at V and 0 bases at J, with 10 bases in the middle. The CDR3 consists of 15 residues. Germline-derived CDR1 and CDR2 are SGHDT and YYEEEE. The CDR3 sequence: CASSPSVATNEKLFF. CDR3 in DNA: TGTGCCAGCAGCCCCTCAGTCGCAACTAATGAAAAACTGTTTTTT.